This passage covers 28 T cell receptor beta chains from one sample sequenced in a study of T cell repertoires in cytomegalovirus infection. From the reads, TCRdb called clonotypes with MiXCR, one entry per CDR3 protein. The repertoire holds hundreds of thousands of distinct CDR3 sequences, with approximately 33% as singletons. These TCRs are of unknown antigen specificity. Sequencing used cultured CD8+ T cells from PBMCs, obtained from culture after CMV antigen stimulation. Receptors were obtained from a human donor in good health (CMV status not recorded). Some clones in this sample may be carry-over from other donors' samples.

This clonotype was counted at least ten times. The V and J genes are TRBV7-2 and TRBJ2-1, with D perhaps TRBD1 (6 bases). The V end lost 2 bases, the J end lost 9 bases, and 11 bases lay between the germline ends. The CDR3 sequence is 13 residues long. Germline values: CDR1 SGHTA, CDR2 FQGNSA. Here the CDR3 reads CASSLTGMGEQFF. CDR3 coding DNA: TGTGCCAGCAGCTTAACAGGGATGGGTGAGCAGTTCTTC.

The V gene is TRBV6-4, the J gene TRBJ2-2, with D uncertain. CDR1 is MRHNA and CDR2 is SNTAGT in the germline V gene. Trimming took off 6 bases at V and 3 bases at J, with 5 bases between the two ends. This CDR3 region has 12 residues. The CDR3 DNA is TGTGCCAGCAGCGATTACACCGGGGAGCTGTTTTTT. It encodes CASSDYTGELFF.

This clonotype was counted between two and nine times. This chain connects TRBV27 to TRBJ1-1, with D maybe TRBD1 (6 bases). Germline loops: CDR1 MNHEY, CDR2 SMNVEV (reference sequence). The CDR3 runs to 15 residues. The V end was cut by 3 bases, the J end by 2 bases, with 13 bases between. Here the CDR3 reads CASSLGTGYNTEAFF. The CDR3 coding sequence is TGTGCCAGCAGTTTGGGTACAGGGTATAACACTGAAGCTTTCTTT.

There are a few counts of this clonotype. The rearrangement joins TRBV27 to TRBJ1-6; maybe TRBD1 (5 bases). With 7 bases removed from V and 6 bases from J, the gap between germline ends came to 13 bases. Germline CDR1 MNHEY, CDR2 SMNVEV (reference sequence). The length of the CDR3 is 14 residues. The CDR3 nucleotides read TGTGCCAGCACCGAGGGCAGGGCTAATTCACCCCTCCACTTT. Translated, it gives CASTEGRANSPLHF.

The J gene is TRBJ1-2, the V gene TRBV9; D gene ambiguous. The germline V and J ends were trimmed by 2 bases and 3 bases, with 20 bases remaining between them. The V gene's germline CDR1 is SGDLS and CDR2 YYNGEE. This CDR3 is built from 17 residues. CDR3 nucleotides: TGTGCCAGCAGCGTCTCTCCGAACAGAGCTACCTACTATGGCTACACCTTC. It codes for CASSVSPNRATYYGYTF.

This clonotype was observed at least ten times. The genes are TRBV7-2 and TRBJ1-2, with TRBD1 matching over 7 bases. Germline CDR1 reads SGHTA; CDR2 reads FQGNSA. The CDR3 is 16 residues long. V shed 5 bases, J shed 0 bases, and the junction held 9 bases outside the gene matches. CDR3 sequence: CASSQPGQAANYGYTF. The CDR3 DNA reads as TGTGCCAGCAGCCAACCCGGACAGGCAGCTAACTATGGCTACACCTTC.

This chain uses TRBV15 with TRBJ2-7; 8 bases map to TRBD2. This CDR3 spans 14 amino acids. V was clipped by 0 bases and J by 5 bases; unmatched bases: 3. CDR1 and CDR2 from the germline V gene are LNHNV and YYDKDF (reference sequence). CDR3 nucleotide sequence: TGTGCCACCAGCAGAGACCGGGGGGGGAACGAGCAGTACGTC. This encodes CATSRDRGGNEQYV.

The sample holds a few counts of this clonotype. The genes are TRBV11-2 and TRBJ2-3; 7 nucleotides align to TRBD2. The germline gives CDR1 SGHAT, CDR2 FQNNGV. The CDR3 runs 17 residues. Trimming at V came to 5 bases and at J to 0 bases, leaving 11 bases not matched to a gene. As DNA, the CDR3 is TGTGCCAGCAGCCCGACCCGGGGACTATCTAGCACAGATACGCAGTATTTT. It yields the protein CASSPTRGLSSTDTQYF.

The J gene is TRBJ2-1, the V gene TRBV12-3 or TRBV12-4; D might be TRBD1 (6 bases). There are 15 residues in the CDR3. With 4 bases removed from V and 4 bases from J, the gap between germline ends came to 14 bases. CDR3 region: CASSSIYREYNEQFF. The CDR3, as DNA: TGTGCCAGCAGTTCAATTTACAGGGAGTACAATGAGCAGTTCTTC.

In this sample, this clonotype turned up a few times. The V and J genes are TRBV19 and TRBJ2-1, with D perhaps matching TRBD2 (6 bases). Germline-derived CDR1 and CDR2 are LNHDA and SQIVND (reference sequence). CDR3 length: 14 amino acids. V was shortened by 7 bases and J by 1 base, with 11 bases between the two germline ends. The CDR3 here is CASKMGGSYNEQFF. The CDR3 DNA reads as TGTGCCAGTAAAATGGGGGGATCCTACAATGAGCAGTTCTTC.

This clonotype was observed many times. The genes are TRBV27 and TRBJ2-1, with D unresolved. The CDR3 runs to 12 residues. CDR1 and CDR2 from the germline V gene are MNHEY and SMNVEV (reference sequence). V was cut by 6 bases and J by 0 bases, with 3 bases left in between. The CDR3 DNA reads TGTGCCAGCAGCTTCTCCTACAATGAGCAGTTCTTC. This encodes CASSFSYNEQFF.

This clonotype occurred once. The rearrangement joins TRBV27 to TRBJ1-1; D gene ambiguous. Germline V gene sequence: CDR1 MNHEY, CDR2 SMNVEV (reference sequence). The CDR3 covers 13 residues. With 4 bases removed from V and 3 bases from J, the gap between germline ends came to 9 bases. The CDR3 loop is CASSYYRDTEAFF. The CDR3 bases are TGTGCCAGCAGTTACTACCGAGACACTGAAGCTTTCTTT.

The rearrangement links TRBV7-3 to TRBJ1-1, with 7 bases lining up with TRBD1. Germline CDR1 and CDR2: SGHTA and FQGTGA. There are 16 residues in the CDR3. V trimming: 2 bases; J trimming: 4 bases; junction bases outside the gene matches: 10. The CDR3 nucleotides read TGTGCCAGCAGCTTATCCGGAACAGGGGATCGCACTGAAGCTTTCTTT. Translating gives CASSLSGTGDRTEAFF.

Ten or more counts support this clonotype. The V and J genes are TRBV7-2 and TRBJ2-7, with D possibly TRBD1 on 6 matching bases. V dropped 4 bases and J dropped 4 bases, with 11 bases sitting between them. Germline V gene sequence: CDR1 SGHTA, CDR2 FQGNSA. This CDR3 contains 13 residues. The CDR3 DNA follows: TGTGCCAGCAGCTCGGGACACTATTACGAGCAGTACTTC. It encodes CASSSGHYYEQYF.

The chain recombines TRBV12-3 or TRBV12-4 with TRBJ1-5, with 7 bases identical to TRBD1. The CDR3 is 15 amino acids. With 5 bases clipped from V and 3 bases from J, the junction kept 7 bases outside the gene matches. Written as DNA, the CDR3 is TGTGCCAGCAGTCTATTTAGGGGGCCCAATCAGCCCCAGCATTTT. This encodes CASSLFRGPNQPQHF.

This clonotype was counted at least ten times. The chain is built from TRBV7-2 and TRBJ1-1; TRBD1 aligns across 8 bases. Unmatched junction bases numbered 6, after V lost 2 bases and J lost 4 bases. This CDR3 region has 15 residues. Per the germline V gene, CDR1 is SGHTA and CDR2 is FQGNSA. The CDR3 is CASSLSGTGRTEAFF. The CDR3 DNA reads TGTGCCAGCAGCTTAAGCGGGACAGGACGCACTGAAGCTTTCTTT. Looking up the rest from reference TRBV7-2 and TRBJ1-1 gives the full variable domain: GAGVSQSPSNKVTEKGKDVELRCDPISGHTALYWYRQSLGQGLEFLIYFQGNSAPDKSGLPSDRFSAERTGGSVSTLTIQRTQQEDSAVYLCASSLSGTGRTEAFFGQGTRLTVV.

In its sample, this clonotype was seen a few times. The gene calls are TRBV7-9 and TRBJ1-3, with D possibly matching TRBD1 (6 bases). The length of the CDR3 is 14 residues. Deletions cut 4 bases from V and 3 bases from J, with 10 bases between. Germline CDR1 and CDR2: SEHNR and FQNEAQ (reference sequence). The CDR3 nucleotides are TGTGCCAGCAGCTCCAGGACAGATGGAAACACCATATATTTT. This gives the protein CASSSRTDGNTIYF.

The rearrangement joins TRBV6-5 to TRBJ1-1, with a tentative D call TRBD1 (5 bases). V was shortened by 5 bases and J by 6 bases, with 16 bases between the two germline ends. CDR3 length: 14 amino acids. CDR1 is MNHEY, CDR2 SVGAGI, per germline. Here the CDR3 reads CASSPYRHPAEAFF. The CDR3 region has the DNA TGTGCCAGCAGTCCATACAGGCACCCAGCTGAAGCTTTCTTT.

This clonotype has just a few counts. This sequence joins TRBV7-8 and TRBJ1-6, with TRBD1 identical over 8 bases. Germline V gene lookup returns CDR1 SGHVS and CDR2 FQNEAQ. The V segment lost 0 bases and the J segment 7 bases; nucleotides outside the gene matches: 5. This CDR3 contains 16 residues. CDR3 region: CASSLAPRQGNSPLHF. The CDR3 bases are TGTGCCAGCAGCTTAGCGCCGAGACAGGGGAATTCACCCCTCCACTTT.

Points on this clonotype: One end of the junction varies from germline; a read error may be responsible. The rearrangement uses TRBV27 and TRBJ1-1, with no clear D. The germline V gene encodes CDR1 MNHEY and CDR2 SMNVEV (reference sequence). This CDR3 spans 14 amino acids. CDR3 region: CASSFSSGITPLDF. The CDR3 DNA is TGTGCCAGCAGTTTCTCGTCCGGGATCACACCTCTTGACTTT.

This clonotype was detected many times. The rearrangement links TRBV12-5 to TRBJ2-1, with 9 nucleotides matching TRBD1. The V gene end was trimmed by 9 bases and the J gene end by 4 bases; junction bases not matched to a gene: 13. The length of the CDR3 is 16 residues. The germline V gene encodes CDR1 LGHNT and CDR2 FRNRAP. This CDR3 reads CASLQPGQGSYNEQFF. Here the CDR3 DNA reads TGTGCTAGCCTACAACCGGGACAGGGTTCTTACAATGAGCAGTTCTTC.

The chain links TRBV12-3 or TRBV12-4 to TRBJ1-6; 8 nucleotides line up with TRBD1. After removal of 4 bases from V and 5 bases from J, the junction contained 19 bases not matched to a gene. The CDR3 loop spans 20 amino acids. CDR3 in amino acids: CASSSMVGQGRAVDNSPLHF. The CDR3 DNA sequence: TGTGCCAGCAGTTCTATGGTCGGACAGGGAAGGGCAGTGGATAATTCACCCCTCCACTTT.

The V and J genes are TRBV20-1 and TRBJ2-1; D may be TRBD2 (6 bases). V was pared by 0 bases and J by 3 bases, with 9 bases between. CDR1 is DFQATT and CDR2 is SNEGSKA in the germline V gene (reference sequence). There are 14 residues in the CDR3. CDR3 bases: TGCAGTGCTAGAGACGCCGGGAGCTACAATGAGCAGTTCTTC. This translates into CSARDAGSYNEQFF.

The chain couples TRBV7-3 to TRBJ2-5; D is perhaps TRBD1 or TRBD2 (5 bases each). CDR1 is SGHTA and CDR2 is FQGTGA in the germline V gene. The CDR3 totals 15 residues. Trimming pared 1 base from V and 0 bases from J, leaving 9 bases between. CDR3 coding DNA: TGTGCCAGCAGCTTAAACGGGGCGTACCAAGAGACCCAGTACTTC. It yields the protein CASSLNGAYQETQYF.

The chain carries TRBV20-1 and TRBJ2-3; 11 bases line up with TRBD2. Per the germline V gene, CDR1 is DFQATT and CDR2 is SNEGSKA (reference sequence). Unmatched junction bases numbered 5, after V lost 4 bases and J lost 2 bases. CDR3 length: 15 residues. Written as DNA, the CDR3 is TGCAGTGCTATAATACTAGCGGGGGTCACAGATACGCAGTATTTT. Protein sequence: CSAIILAGVTDTQYF.

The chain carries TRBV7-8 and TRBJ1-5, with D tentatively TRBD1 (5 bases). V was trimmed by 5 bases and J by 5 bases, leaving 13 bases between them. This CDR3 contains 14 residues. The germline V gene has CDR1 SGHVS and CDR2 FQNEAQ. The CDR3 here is CASSPRGKDQPQHF. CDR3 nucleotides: TGTGCCAGCAGCCCTCGGGGGAAAGATCAGCCCCAGCATTTT.

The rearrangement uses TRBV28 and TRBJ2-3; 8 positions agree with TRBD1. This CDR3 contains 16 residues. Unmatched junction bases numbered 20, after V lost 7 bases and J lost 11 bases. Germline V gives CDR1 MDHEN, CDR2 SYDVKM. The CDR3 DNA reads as TGTGCCAGCATCCCGGCGAGCCGGACAGGGCCCTTTCAGCAGTATTTT. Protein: CASIPASRTGPFQQYF.

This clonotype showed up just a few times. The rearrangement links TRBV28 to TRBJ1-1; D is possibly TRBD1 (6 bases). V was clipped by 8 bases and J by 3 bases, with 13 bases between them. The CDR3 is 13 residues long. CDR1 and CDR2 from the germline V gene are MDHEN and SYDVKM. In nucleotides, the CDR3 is TGTGCCAGCTATAGGGGGGCGGACACTGAAGCTTTCTTT. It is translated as CASYRGADTEAFF.